This TCR beta chain was sequenced during a study of CD8 T cell repertoires and HIV-1 epitope variants. Study summary: 1M T cells were kept uncultured as a baseline.

This clone was detected a few times. The antigen remains undetermined. The CDR3 extends over 11 amino acids. The protocol was immunoSEQ multiplex PCR, while the TCRdb copy is restricted to in-frame clones and leaves out a portion. This table has 4,500 to 7,000 clones, more than 55% appearing once. The specimen was cultured CD8+ T cells derived from PBMCs. V is TRBV21-1 and J is TRBJ1-1. TRBV21-1 is given as a pseudogene. This sequence was found in a male donor with HIV. CDR3 coding DNA: TGTGCCAGCAGCGAAAGGACTGAAGCTTTCTTT. Translating gives CASSERTEAFF.